Listed below are T cell receptor beta chains from one sample, sequenced in a study of T cells in Graves' hyperthyroidism and ophthalmopathy. From the multiplex PCR reads, TCRdb called clonotypes with MiXCR, one entry per CDR3 protein. The sample yields about 210,000 distinct CDR3 sequences, around 16% seen once. Sequencing was performed on blood. Source of these receptors: a man aged 35 to 55 with Graves' hyperthyroidism. Each CDR3 is given with its conserved first and last residue. The order of the fields is V gene, clone size, J gene, D gene, CDR3 protein, CDR3 DNA. The D gene is left open where the match is weak. Size is stated for part of the rows, as once, few or many counts, or as a class when the clone is expanded.

V gene: TRBV28
clone size: -
J gene: TRBJ2-2
D gene: -
CDR3 protein: CASSKLRGSGTGELFF
CDR3 DNA: TGTGCCAGCAGTAAATTGAGGGGGTCGGGCACCGGGGAGCTGTTTTTT

V gene: TRBV20-1
clone size: few
J gene: TRBJ1-5
D gene: -
CDR3 protein: CSALPEYSNQPQHF
CDR3 DNA: TGCAGTGCTCTACCTGAGTATAGCAATCAGCCCCAGCATTTT

V gene: TRBV2
clone size: few
J gene: TRBJ2-2
D gene: -
CDR3 protein: CASSEAGQINTGELFF
CDR3 DNA: TGTGCCAGCAGTGAGGCTGGACAGATTAACACCGGGGAGCTGTTTTTT

V gene: TRBV18
clone size: few
J gene: TRBJ2-2
D gene: -
CDR3 protein: CASSPGNTGELFF
CDR3 DNA: TGTGCCAGCTCACCGGGAAACACCGGGGAGCTGTTTTTT

V gene: TRBV4-3
clone size: few
J gene: TRBJ2-1
D gene: TRBD1
CDR3 protein: CASRRQGTTTDNEQFF
CDR3 DNA: TGCGCCAGCCGAAGACAGGGCACTACCACTGACAATGAGCAGTTCTTC

V gene: TRBV5-6
clone size: many
J gene: TRBJ2-5
D gene: -
CDR3 protein: CASSLRGAVETQYF
CDR3 DNA: TGTGCCAGCAGCTTGAGAGGTGCGGTAGAGACCCAGTACTTC

V gene: TRBV28
clone size: -
J gene: TRBJ2-7
D gene: TRBD1
CDR3 protein: CASRTSTGPREQYF
CDR3 DNA: TGTGCCAGCAGAACCTCGACAGGGCCCCGCGAGCAGTACTTC

V gene: TRBV3-1
clone size: many
J gene: TRBJ2-3
D gene: TRBD2
CDR3 protein: CASSQDGGGGAADTQYF
CDR3 DNA: TGTGCCAGCAGCCAAGATGGCGGCGGGGGGGCCGCAGATACGCAGTATTTT

V gene: TRBV29-1
clone size: many
J gene: TRBJ2-7
D gene: TRBD1
CDR3 protein: CSVTGTGGYEQYF
CDR3 DNA: TGCAGCGTCACCGGGACAGGGGGTTACGAGCAGTACTTC

V gene: TRBV28
clone size: many
J gene: TRBJ1-5
D gene: TRBD1
CDR3 protein: CASSLWQGAHQPQHF
CDR3 DNA: TGTGCCAGCAGTTTATGGCAGGGGGCTCATCAGCCCCAGCATTTT

V gene: TRBV20-1
clone size: many
J gene: TRBJ2-1
D gene: -
CDR3 protein: CSARNEQFF
CDR3 DNA: TGCAGTGCTCGCAATGAGCAGTTCTTC

V gene: TRBV15
clone size: many
J gene: TRBJ1-5
D gene: -
CDR3 protein: CATSSPLTDVAGIGQPQHF
CDR3 DNA: TGTGCCACCAGCTCCCCCTTGACGGATGTGGCAGGGATCGGTCAGCCCCAGCATTTT

V gene: TRBV20-1
clone size: many
J gene: TRBJ1-2
D gene: -
CDR3 protein: CSGPRGYGYTF
CDR3 DNA: TGCAGCGGCCCGCGGGGCTATGGCTACACCTTC

V gene: TRBV7-9
clone size: many
J gene: TRBJ2-5
D gene: TRBD2
CDR3 protein: CASTELAGGVTQYF
CDR3 DNA: TGTGCCAGCACCGAACTAGCGGGGGGAGTGACCCAGTACTTC

V gene: TRBV5-1
clone size: many
J gene: TRBJ1-2
D gene: -
CDR3 protein: CASSFWGEDYGYTF
CDR3 DNA: TGCGCCAGCAGCTTCTGGGGGGAGGACTATGGCTACACCTTC

V gene: TRBV5-1
clone size: few
J gene: TRBJ2-3
D gene: TRBD1
CDR3 protein: CASSSGTGGPTDTQYF
CDR3 DNA: TGCGCCAGCAGTTCCGGGACAGGGGGCCCCACAGATACGCAGTATTTT

V gene: TRBV6-1
clone size: many
J gene: TRBJ1-5
D gene: -
CDR3 protein: CASSDFQPQHF
CDR3 DNA: TGTGCCAGCAGTGATTTTCAGCCCCAGCATTTT

V gene: TRBV18
clone size: -
J gene: TRBJ1-2
D gene: TRBD1
CDR3 protein: CASSLSARGQGYGCTF
CDR3 DNA: TGTGCCAGCTCCCTCTCCGCGAGGGGGCAGGGCTATGGCTGCACCTTC

V gene: TRBV5-4
clone size: many
J gene: TRBJ2-7
D gene: TRBD2
CDR3 protein: CASSPGLGSYEQYF
CDR3 DNA: TGTGCCAGCAGTCCGGGACTAGGGAGCTACGAGCAGTACTTC

V gene: TRBV6-1
clone size: few
J gene: TRBJ1-6
D gene: -
CDR3 protein: CASRTPEGISPLHF
CDR3 DNA: TGTGCCAGCAGGACTCCGGAGGGTATTTCACCCCTCCACTTT

V gene: TRBV6-2/TRBV6-3
clone size: many
J gene: TRBJ2-1
D gene: -
CDR3 protein: CASRSQGYNEQFF
CDR3 DNA: TGTGCCAGCAGATCGCAGGGTTACAATGAGCAGTTCTTC

V gene: TRBV4-1
clone size: -
J gene: TRBJ1-1
D gene: -
CDR3 protein: CASSHRIGGLAEAFF
CDR3 DNA: TGCGCCAGCAGCCACCGAATCGGGGGTTTGGCTGAAGCTTTCTTT

V gene: TRBV6-2/TRBV6-3
clone size: many
J gene: TRBJ2-7
D gene: TRBD2
CDR3 protein: CASSLKRGAYEQYF
CDR3 DNA: TGTGCCAGCAGTTTAAAGCGGGGGGCATACGAGCAGTACTTC

V gene: TRBV6-2/TRBV6-3
clone size: few
J gene: TRBJ1-2
D gene: -
CDR3 protein: CASRAVGGYTF
CDR3 DNA: TGTGCCAGCCGCGCCGTGGGTGGCTACACCTTC

V gene: TRBV14
clone size: -
J gene: TRBJ2-2
D gene: -
CDR3 protein: CASSQVSRILNTGELFF
CDR3 DNA: TGTGCCAGCAGCCAAGTATCCAGGATCCTGAACACCGGGGAGCTGTTTTTT

V gene: TRBV2
clone size: many
J gene: TRBJ1-4
D gene: TRBD1
CDR3 protein: CASGTGTGGFITNEKLFF
CDR3 DNA: TGTGCCAGCGGCACCGGGACAGGGGGATTCATAACTAATGAAAAACTGTTTTTT

V gene: TRBV20-1
clone size: many
J gene: TRBJ1-1
D gene: -
CDR3 protein: CSAGTGTEAFF
CDR3 DNA: TGCAGTGCTGGGACCGGCACTGAAGCTTTCTTT

V gene: TRBV2
clone size: many
J gene: TRBJ2-3
D gene: -
CDR3 protein: CASMEGTDTQYF
CDR3 DNA: TGTGCCAGCATGGAGGGGACAGATACGCAGTATTTT

V gene: TRBV6-6
clone size: few
J gene: TRBJ2-1
D gene: -
CDR3 protein: CASSYSRGGYNEQFF
CDR3 DNA: TGTGCCAGCAGTTACTCGAGGGGGGGGTACAATGAGCAGTTCTTC

V gene: TRBV2
clone size: many
J gene: TRBJ2-1
D gene: -
CDR3 protein: CASIERAYNEQFF
CDR3 DNA: TGTGCCAGCATTGAGCGGGCCTACAATGAGCAGTTCTTC

V gene: TRBV6-1
clone size: many
J gene: TRBJ2-5
D gene: TRBD2
CDR3 protein: CASRRGLAGGQETQYF
CDR3 DNA: TGTGCCAGCAGACGCGGACTAGCGGGGGGGCAAGAGACCCAGTACTTC

V gene: TRBV19
clone size: -
J gene: TRBJ2-3
D gene: TRBD1
CDR3 protein: CASSSLGTGGSTDTQYF
CDR3 DNA: TGTGCCAGTAGTAGTCTCGGGACAGGGGGTAGCACAGATACGCAGTATTTT

V gene: TRBV4-2
clone size: -
J gene: TRBJ1-2
D gene: TRBD1
CDR3 protein: CASSQVADRGNGGYTF
CDR3 DNA: TGTGCCAGCAGCCAAGTTGCGGACAGGGGGAATGGAGGCTACACCTTC

V gene: TRBV18
clone size: -
J gene: TRBJ2-1
D gene: -
CDR3 protein: CASSPVVDNEQFF
CDR3 DNA: TGTGCCAGCTCACCAGTCGTGGACAATGAGCAGTTCTTC

V gene: TRBV15
clone size: -
J gene: TRBJ2-7
D gene: -
CDR3 protein: CATSRQGRNYEQYF
CDR3 DNA: TGTGCCACCAGCAGACAGGGGAGAAACTACGAGCAGTACTTC

V gene: TRBV3-1
clone size: -
J gene: TRBJ1-4
D gene: -
CDR3 protein: CASSQDLAADRREKLFF
CDR3 DNA: TGTGCCAGCAGCCAAGATTTGGCAGCAGATCGTCGGGAAAAACTGTTTTTT

V gene: TRBV30
clone size: many
J gene: TRBJ1-1
D gene: -
CDR3 protein: CAWSVLWDTEAFF
CDR3 DNA: TGTGCCTGGAGTGTACTATGGGACACTGAAGCTTTCTTT

V gene: TRBV12-3/TRBV12-4
clone size: -
J gene: TRBJ2-7
D gene: TRBD2
CDR3 protein: CASSPAGASGVYEQYF
CDR3 DNA: TGTGCCAGCAGCCCAGCGGGCGCTAGCGGGGTCTACGAGCAGTACTTC

V gene: TRBV2
clone size: many
J gene: TRBJ2-7
D gene: -
CDR3 protein: CASSEALRLSARPGEQYF
CDR3 DNA: TGTGCCAGCAGTGAAGCGCTTCGGCTAAGCGCGCGTCCGGGGGAGCAGTACTTC

V gene: TRBV2
clone size: many
J gene: TRBJ2-2
D gene: -
CDR3 protein: CASSSTRGDTGELFF
CDR3 DNA: TGTGCCAGCAGTAGCACCAGGGGAGACACCGGGGAGCTGTTTTTT

V gene: TRBV2
clone size: many
J gene: TRBJ2-5
D gene: -
CDR3 protein: CASSEGVLPSQETQYF
CDR3 DNA: TGTGCCAGCAGTGAGGGAGTTTTGCCCTCGCAAGAGACCCAGTACTTC

V gene: TRBV5-1
clone size: many
J gene: TRBJ2-5
D gene: TRBD1
CDR3 protein: CASSTGTGGMQTQYF
CDR3 DNA: TGCGCCAGCAGCACCGGGACAGGGGGTATGCAGACCCAGTACTTC

V gene: TRBV3-1
clone size: many
J gene: TRBJ2-4
D gene: -
CDR3 protein: CASSPTSRMGKNIQYF
CDR3 DNA: TGTGCCAGCAGCCCAACCTCGAGGATGGGCAAAAACATTCAGTACTTC

V gene: TRBV20-1
clone size: many
J gene: TRBJ2-7
D gene: TRBD2
CDR3 protein: CSARDGVIAGAGEDEQYF
CDR3 DNA: TGCAGTGCTAGAGATGGCGTAATAGCGGGGGCCGGAGAAGACGAGCAGTACTTC

V gene: TRBV5-1
clone size: -
J gene: TRBJ2-5
D gene: TRBD2
CDR3 protein: CASSDLAGGFLIGTQYF
CDR3 DNA: TGCGCCAGCAGCGATCTAGCGGGGGGTTTTTTGATTGGGACCCAGTACTTC

V gene: TRBV6-2/TRBV6-3
clone size: -
J gene: TRBJ2-7
D gene: -
CDR3 protein: CASSRGTLSYEQYF
CDR3 DNA: TGTGCCAGCAGCCGGGGAACGCTCTCCTACGAGCAGTACTTC

V gene: TRBV18
clone size: many
J gene: TRBJ1-1
D gene: TRBD1
CDR3 protein: CASSRPPRGPEAFF
CDR3 DNA: TGTGCCAGCTCTCGACCACCGAGGGGGCCCGAAGCTTTCTTT

V gene: TRBV4-3
clone size: once
J gene: TRBJ1-1
D gene: TRBD1
CDR3 protein: CASSPSRTGPAGTEAFF
CDR3 DNA: TGCGCCAGCAGCCCCTCCCGGACAGGCCCCGCGGGGACTGAAGCTTTCTTT

V gene: TRBV5-1
clone size: few
J gene: TRBJ1-3
D gene: -
CDR3 protein: CASSLMGPGNTIYF
CDR3 DNA: TGCGCCAGCAGCTTGATGGGCCCCGGAAACACCATATATTTT

V gene: TRBV6-5
clone size: -
J gene: TRBJ1-3
D gene: -
CDR3 protein: CASSYSLPGARSGNTIYF
CDR3 DNA: TGTGCCAGCAGTTACTCGCTGCCGGGCGCCAGGTCTGGAAACACCATATATTTT

V gene: TRBV19
clone size: many
J gene: TRBJ1-2
D gene: -
CDR3 protein: CASSLTFGDHYGYTF
CDR3 DNA: TGTGCCAGTAGTCTGACTTTCGGAGACCACTATGGCTACACCTTC

V gene: TRBV28
clone size: many
J gene: TRBJ1-1
D gene: TRBD1
CDR3 protein: CASSTNRGNTEAFF
CDR3 DNA: TGTGCCAGCAGTACAAACAGGGGGAACACTGAAGCTTTCTTT

V gene: TRBV13
clone size: -
J gene: TRBJ1-3
D gene: TRBD1
CDR3 protein: CASSDRGVNTIYF
CDR3 DNA: TGTGCCAGCTCAGACAGGGGGGTAAACACCATATATTTT